Listed below are T cell receptor beta chains from one sample, sequenced in a study of T cell changes during pregnancy in multiple sclerosis. Measured with immunoSEQ multiplex PCR; TCRdb has only the in-frame clones, and not every one. The data hold roughly 64,000 clones, with less than 95% observed a single time. Specimen: peripheral blood, collected in the third trimester of pregnancy. These receptors came from a female donor in good health, enrolled as a control in a pregnancy study. The CDR3 runs from the conserved cysteine through the conserved F or W.

J: TRBJ1-1
V: TRBV27
CDR3: CASSLNPGWGTEAFF

J: TRBJ2-1
V: TRBV6-4
CDR3: CASSDSAGGGEQFF

J: TRBJ1-6
V: TRBV19
CDR3: CASSSQGLNSPLHF

J: TRBJ2-5
V: TRBV5-4
CDR3: CASGQPGGETQYF

J: TRBJ1-1
V: TRBV29-1
CDR3: CSVVRDSRWNTEAFF

J: TRBJ2-7
V: TRBV4-1
CDR3: CASSQLAGNSYEQYF

J: TRBJ1-3
V: TRBV6-5
CDR3: CASSSQGAGNTIYF

J: TRBJ2-7
V: TRBV28
CDR3: CASSSPPGGLDEQYF

J: TRBJ1-2
V: TRBV5-1
CDR3: CASSLVWGGYGYTF

J: TRBJ2-1
V: TRBV2
CDR3: CASSVDRNEQFF

J: TRBJ1-4
V: TRBV13
CDR3: CASSLAQFDEKLFF

J: TRBJ2-5
V: TRBV29-1
CDR3: CSVDLGTLQETQYF

J: TRBJ2-4
V: TRBV30
CDR3: CAWGGTAQNIQYF

J: TRBJ2-1
V: TRBV27
CDR3: CASSFQVRYNEQFF

J: TRBJ1-1
V: TRBV10-3
CDR3: CAIRDGTGFVTEAFF

J: TRBJ2-7
V: TRBV14
CDR3: CASSQDGPFYEQYF

J: TRBJ2-3
V: TRBV15
CDR3: CATSRVTGTSAADTQYF

J: TRBJ2-1
V: TRBV19
CDR3: CATRTGDNEQFF

J: TRBJ2-7
V: TRBV5-1
CDR3: CASSLGSSYEQYF

J: TRBJ2-7
V: TRBV11-2
CDR3: CASSLVHYEQYF

J: TRBJ1-2
V: TRBV5-1
CDR3: CASSLGRVDGYTF

J: TRBJ1-5
V: TRBV30
CDR3: CAWSPGQGKQPQHF

J: TRBJ1-2
V: TRBV29-1
CDR3: CSVAGGYVDGYTF

J: TRBJ2-2
V: TRBV29-1
CDR3: CSVQGYLARVEDTGELFF

J: TRBJ1-6
V: TRBV5-4
CDR3: CASSLARTAAYNSPLHF

J: TRBJ2-1
V: TRBV20-1
CDR3: CSASPGRQFF

J: TRBJ2-1
V: TRBV7-9
CDR3: CASSSLREWAGQFF

J: TRBJ1-4
V: TRBV7-2
CDR3: CASSLEIREKLFF

J: TRBJ2-1
V: TRBV5-1
CDR3: CASSLASRGGSYNEQFF

J: TRBJ1-3
V: TRBV7-2
CDR3: CAGGSPGNTIYF

J: TRBJ2-5
V: TRBV5-1
CDR3: CASSLETSGTQYF

J: TRBJ2-2
V: TRBV18
CDR3: CASSIKNTGELFF

J: TRBJ2-1
V: TRBV15
CDR3: CATSRVLVRQGLDNEQFF

J: TRBJ2-6
V: TRBV7-6
CDR3: CASSLSGTVYSGANVLTF

J: TRBJ1-2
V: TRBV4-2
CDR3: CASSQELGGGYGYTF

J: TRBJ1-2
V: TRBV2
CDR3: CASSEQSGSYTF

J: TRBJ2-1
V: TRBV5-1
CDR3: CASSGVLAGGSGEQFF

J: TRBJ1-3
V: TRBV6-5
CDR3: CASRTASFSGNTIYF

J: TRBJ1-1
V: TRBV5-5
CDR3: CASSRGGQSVLEAFF

J: TRBJ1-4
V: TRBV30
CDR3: CAWDRGGEKLFF

J: TRBJ1-3
V: TRBV30
CDR3: CAWSLPGTGNTIYF

J: TRBJ1-5
V: TRBV30
CDR3: CAWGERSNQPQHF

J: TRBJ2-7
V: TRBV5-1
CDR3: CASSMGQSYEQYF

J: TRBJ1-4
V: TRBV27
CDR3: CASRREGARNEKLFF

J: TRBJ2-7
V: TRBV7-9
CDR3: CASNMIAGGLGEQYF

J: TRBJ2-7
V: TRBV5-6
CDR3: CASSLAGSSYEQYF

J: TRBJ1-2
V: TRBV6-5
CDR3: CASSYSGVNSPLITF

J: TRBJ2-5
V: TRBV11-2
CDR3: CASSPTSSGRGETQYF

J: TRBJ2-7
V: TRBV6-5
CDR3: CASKGVGPYEQYF

J: TRBJ1-1
V: TRBV6-1
CDR3: CASNPAAQFTEAFF